The rows below give T cell receptor beta chains drawn from one sample of a study of blood T cells in healthy people across ages. Each CDR3 protein gets one entry after TCRdb re-called the 5' RACE reads with MiXCR. The data hold 1 million or so distinct CDR3 sequences, with under 45% observed a single time. Sequencing was done on a sample of blood. The source of these receptors is a woman aged 60-75 years in good health. Both conserved end residues are part of each CDR3. The D gene is left open where the match is weak. The listing skips clone size in some rows; elsewhere it reads once, few, many or a size class.

D	V	J	size	CDR3	DNA
TRBD2	TRBV4-1	TRBJ2-3	NA	CASSHLPIAGGPETDTQYF	TGCGCCAGCAGCCATCTTCCTATAGCGGGAGGGCCTGAGACAGATACGCAGTATTTT
TRBD1	TRBV25-1	TRBJ1-2	few	CASSGDRAWNYGYTF	TGTGCCAGCAGTGGGGACAGGGCGTGGAACTATGGCTACACCTTC
TRBD2	TRBV4-2	TRBJ2-5	NA	CASSPVAGGEETQYF	TGTGCCAGCAGTCCCGTAGCGGGAGGTGAGGAGACCCAGTACTTC
TRBD1	TRBV27	TRBJ2-7	few	CASSPWTGASSYEQYF	TGTGCCAGCAGTCCCTGGACAGGTGCGAGCTCCTACGAGCAGTACTTC
TRBD1	TRBV7-3	TRBJ2-2	NA	CASSRKGDRDWNTGELFF	TGTGCCAGCAGCCGGAAGGGGGACAGAGACTGGAACACCGGGGAGCTGTTTTTT
TRBD1	TRBV27	TRBJ2-7	few	CASSFSGQGFHEQYF	TGTGCCAGCAGTTTTTCTGGACAGGGGTTTCACGAGCAGTACTTC
NA	TRBV6-1	TRBJ1-5	NA	CASSDPPGSGQPQHF	TGTGCCAGCAGTGATCCCCCAGGGTCAGGTCAGCCCCAGCATTTT
TRBD2	TRBV4-2	TRBJ2-7	few	CASSQDTGTSGSLGDYEQYF	TGTGCCAGCAGCCAAGATACCGGGACTAGCGGGAGCCTAGGGGACTACGAGCAGTACTTC
NA	TRBV29-1	TRBJ2-5	few	CSVEGLRGETQYF	TGCAGCGTTGAAGGGCTGAGGGGAGAGACCCAGTACTTC
NA	TRBV20-1	TRBJ2-3	few	CSLAGTDTQYF	TGCAGTTTAGCGGGCACAGATACGCAGTATTTT
TRBD2	TRBV4-1	TRBJ2-5	few	CASSRGLAVETQYF	TGCGCCAGCAGCCGCGGACTAGCGGTAGAGACCCAGTACTTC
NA	TRBV5-1	TRBJ1-2	few	CASSLDGPGYGYTF	TGCGCCAGCAGCTTGGACGGCCCAGGTTACGGCTACACCTTC
TRBD1	TRBV14	TRBJ2-2	few	CASRPDRVTGELFF	TGTGCCAGCAGACCAGACAGGGTCACCGGGGAGCTGTTTTTT
NA	TRBV10-3	TRBJ1-4	few	CATRQRTTTNEKLFF	TGTGCCACCAGACAGAGGACCACAACTAATGAAAAACTGTTTTTT
TRBD2	TRBV20-1	TRBJ2-1	few	CSARDSGTSGRSNEQFF	TGCAGTGCTAGAGATAGCGGGACTAGCGGGAGGAGTAATGAGCAGTTCTTC
NA	TRBV11-2	TRBJ2-6	few	CASSRVRGVARGANVLTF	TGTGCCAGCAGCCGAGTAAGGGGAGTTGCGCGGGGGGCCAACGTCCTGACTTTC
TRBD2	TRBV20-1	TRBJ2-1	NA	CSAKLSGTFYNEQFF	TGCAGTGCTAAACTCAGCGGGACGTTCTACAATGAGCAGTTCTTC
NA	TRBV27	TRBJ2-2	NA	CASSPGLPTGELFF	TGTGCCAGCAGTCCGGGACTGCCAACCGGGGAGCTGTTTTTT
NA	TRBV7-9	TRBJ2-5	NA	CASTQGKEQYF	TGTGCCAGCACGCAGGGAAAGGAGCAGTACTTC
NA	TRBV6-6	TRBJ2-3	few	CASHQHYTDTQYF	TGTGCCAGCCACCAGCACTACACAGATACGCAGTATTTT
NA	TRBV29-1	TRBJ2-3	medium-sized	CSVETSRSDTQYF	TGCAGCGTTGAAACTTCACGATCAGATACGCAGTATTTT
NA	TRBV5-1	TRBJ2-7	NA	CASSWAVAEGEQYF	TGCGCCAGCAGCTGGGCCGTGGCCGAGGGGGAGCAGTACTTC
TRBD2	TRBV13	TRBJ2-1	NA	CASSPRLAPDNEQFF	TGTGCCAGCAGCCCAAGACTAGCGCCCGACAATGAGCAGTTCTTC
NA	TRBV9	TRBJ2-7	NA	CASSVVDGDINEQYF	TGTGCCAGCAGCGTAGTAGACGGGGACATCAATGAGCAGTACTTC
NA	TRBV9	TRBJ1-3	NA	CASRTSGNTIYF	TGTGCCAGCAGGACATCTGGAAACACCATATATTTT
NA	TRBV12-3/TRBV12-4	TRBJ2-5	NA	CASSLGNSETQYF	TGTGCCAGCAGCCTAGGGAATTCAGAGACCCAGTACTTC
NA	TRBV28	TRBJ2-1	NA	CASLWTESTYNEQFF	TGTGCCAGCCTATGGACAGAGTCTACCTACAATGAGCAGTTCTTC
NA	TRBV20-1	TRBJ2-5	once	CSALVQETQYF	TGCAGTGCCTTGGTCCAAGAGACCCAGTACTTC
NA	TRBV4-2	TRBJ2-7	NA	CANSQETSSYEQYF	TGTGCCAACAGCCAAGAGACATCTTCCTACGAGCAGTACTTC
NA	TRBV12-3/TRBV12-4	TRBJ1-6	few	CASSLYSHYNSPLHF	TGTGCCAGCAGTTTATACAGCCACTATAATTCACCCCTCCACTTT
TRBD2	TRBV29-1	TRBJ2-5	few	CSVELLEPGLEQETQYF	TGCAGCGTTGAGTTACTAGAGCCGGGACTAGAACAAGAGACCCAGTACTTC
NA	TRBV7-9	TRBJ1-2	few	CASSLRPKIDAGYTF	TGTGCCAGCAGCTTACGCCCAAAGATAGATGCAGGCTACACCTTC
NA	TRBV3-1	TRBJ2-3	NA	CASSWVSSTQYF	TGTGCCAGCAGCTGGGTTAGTAGTACGCAGTATTTT
NA	TRBV24-1	TRBJ2-3	NA	CATSPTGTLSTDTQYF	TGTGCCACCAGCCCTACCGGGACCCTTAGCACAGATACGCAGTATTTT
TRBD2	TRBV20-1	TRBJ2-1	NA	CSASRGRAYNEQFF	TGCAGTGCTAGCCGGGGGAGGGCCTACAATGAGCAGTTCTTC
NA	TRBV28	TRBJ2-2	NA	CASSTGPTQLFF	TGTGCCAGCAGTACGGGACCCACTCAGCTGTTTTTT
TRBD2	TRBV10-3	TRBJ2-1	NA	CATALLAGGGNEQFF	TGTGCCACCGCTCTCCTAGCGGGAGGTGGCAATGAGCAGTTCTTC
NA	TRBV5-1	TRBJ2-3	NA	CASSVTEDIRTDTQYF	TGCGCCAGCAGCGTCACCGAGGACATACGCACAGATACGCAGTATTTT
TRBD2	TRBV3-1	TRBJ2-5	NA	CASSQFLKASGETQYF	TGTGCCAGCAGCCAATTTTTAAAAGCTAGCGGGGAGACCCAGTACTTC
NA	TRBV5-5	TRBJ2-6	NA	CASSHPAANVLTF	TGTGCCAGCAGCCATCCCGCGGCCAACGTCCTGACTTTC
TRBD2	TRBV11-2	TRBJ2-3	few	CASSLDLAGSTDTQYF	TGTGCCAGCAGCTTAGACTTAGCGGGAAGCACAGATACGCAGTATTTT
NA	TRBV4-1	TRBJ1-1	NA	CASSPSPAGRVAEAFF	TGCGCCAGCAGCCCCTCACCGGCAGGTCGCGTCGCTGAAGCTTTCTTT
TRBD2	TRBV7-2	TRBJ2-7	once	CANSPRTSGSLGSYEQYF	TGTGCCAACAGCCCCAGGACTAGCGGGAGTCTCGGGTCCTACGAGCAGTACTTC
TRBD2	TRBV12-3/TRBV12-4	TRBJ2-7	NA	CASSFKVAGDDEQYF	TGTGCCAGCAGTTTTAAGGTGGCGGGGGACGACGAGCAGTACTTC
TRBD2	TRBV6-6	TRBJ2-5	few	CASSATSGQETQYF	TGTGCCAGCAGTGCCACTAGCGGCCAAGAGACCCAGTACTTC
TRBD2	TRBV12-3/TRBV12-4	TRBJ2-5	NA	CASSFPQGTSGGTTQYF	TGTGCCAGCAGTTTCCCGCAAGGGACTAGCGGGGGGACCACCCAGTACTTC
TRBD1	TRBV7-8	TRBJ2-1	NA	CASSLGGAGGRDEQFF	TGTGCCAGCAGCTTAGGTGGGGCAGGGGGAAGGGATGAGCAGTTCTTC
TRBD1	TRBV11-2	TRBJ2-6	NA	CASSHREGAKISGANVLTF	TGTGCCAGCAGCCATAGAGAGGGGGCTAAAATCTCTGGGGCCAACGTCCTGACTTTC
NA	TRBV4-1	TRBJ1-3	NA	CASHGGNTIYF	TGCGCCAGCCACGGTGGAAACACCATATATTTT
NA	TRBV12-5	TRBJ2-5	NA	CASATGLTVSAQYF	TGTGCTAGTGCCACAGGGCTAACCGTGTCGGCCCAGTACTTC